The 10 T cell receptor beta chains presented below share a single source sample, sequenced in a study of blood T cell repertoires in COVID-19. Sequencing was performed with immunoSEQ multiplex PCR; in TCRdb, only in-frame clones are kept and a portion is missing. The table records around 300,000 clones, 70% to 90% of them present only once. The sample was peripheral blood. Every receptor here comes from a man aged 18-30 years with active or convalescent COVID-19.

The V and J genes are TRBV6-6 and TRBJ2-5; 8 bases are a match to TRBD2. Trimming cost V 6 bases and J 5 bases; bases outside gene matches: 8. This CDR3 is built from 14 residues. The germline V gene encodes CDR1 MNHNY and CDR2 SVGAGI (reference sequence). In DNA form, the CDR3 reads TGTGCCAGCAGCACGGGAGGGATGCGGGAGACCCAGTACTTC. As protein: CASSTGGMRETQYF.

DNA for the CDR3: TGCGCCAGCAGCCCGGTGGCACTAGCGGAATCCTACGAGCAGTACTTC. Its translation: CASSPVALAESYEQYF. V gene TRBV4-1 combines with J gene TRBJ2-7, with TRBD2 matching over 8 bases. Germline CDR1 reads MGHRA; CDR2 reads YSYEKL. Trimming cost V 4 bases and J 1 base; bases outside gene matches: 9. The CDR3 has 16 amino acids.

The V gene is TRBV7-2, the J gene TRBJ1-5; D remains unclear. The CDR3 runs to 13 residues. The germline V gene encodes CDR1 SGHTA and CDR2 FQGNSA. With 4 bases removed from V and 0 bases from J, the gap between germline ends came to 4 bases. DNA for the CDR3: TGTGCCAGCAGCTCATTTAGCAATCAGCCCCAGCATTTT. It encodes CASSSFSNQPQHF.

CDR3 sequence (DNA): TGTGCCAGCAGCTTAGCGACCCAGGGGTCCAATCAGCCCCAGCATTTT. Protein product: CASSLATQGSNQPQHF. The rearrangement links TRBV7-7 to TRBJ1-5, with D maybe TRBD1 (6 bases). The germline V gene encodes CDR1 SSHAT and CDR2 FNYEAQ (reference sequence). The CDR3 runs 16 residues. The ends were cut back, 0 bases at V and 3 bases at J, with 12 bases in the middle. Full variable domain (missing parts from reference TRBV7-7 and TRBJ1-5): GAGVSQSPRYKVTKRGQDVTLRCDPISSHATLYWYQQALGQGPEFLTYFNYEAQPDKSGLPSDRFSAERPEGSISTLTIQRTEQRDSAMYRCASSLATQGSNQPQHFGDGTRLSIL.

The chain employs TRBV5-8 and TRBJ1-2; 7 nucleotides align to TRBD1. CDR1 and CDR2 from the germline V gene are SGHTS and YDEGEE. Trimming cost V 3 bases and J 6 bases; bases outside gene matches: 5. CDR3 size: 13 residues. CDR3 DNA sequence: TGTGCCAGCAGCTGGGACAGTGGCGATGGCTACACCTTC. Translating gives CASSWDSGDGYTF.

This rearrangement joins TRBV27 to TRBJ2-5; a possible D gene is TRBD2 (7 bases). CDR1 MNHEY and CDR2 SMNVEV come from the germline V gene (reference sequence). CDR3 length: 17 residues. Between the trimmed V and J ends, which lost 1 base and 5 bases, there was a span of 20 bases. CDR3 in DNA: TGTGCCAGCAGTTTATACCCCCCCCCGGGGGGCCGGGAGACCCAGTACTTC. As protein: CASSLYPPPGGRETQYF.

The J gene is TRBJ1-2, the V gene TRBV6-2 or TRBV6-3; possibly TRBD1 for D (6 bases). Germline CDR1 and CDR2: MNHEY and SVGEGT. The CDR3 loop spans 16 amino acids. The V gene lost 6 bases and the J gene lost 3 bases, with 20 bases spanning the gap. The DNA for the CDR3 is TGTGCCAGCAGCCCTCGGGCCCGCGGGGGCTACTATGGCTACACCTTC. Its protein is CASSPRARGGYYGYTF.

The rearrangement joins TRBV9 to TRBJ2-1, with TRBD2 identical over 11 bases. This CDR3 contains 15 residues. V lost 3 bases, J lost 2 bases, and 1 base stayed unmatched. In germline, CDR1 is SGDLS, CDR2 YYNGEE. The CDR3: CASSETSGAYNEQFF. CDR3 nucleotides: TGTGCCAGCAGCGAGACTAGCGGGGCCTACAATGAGCAGTTCTTC.

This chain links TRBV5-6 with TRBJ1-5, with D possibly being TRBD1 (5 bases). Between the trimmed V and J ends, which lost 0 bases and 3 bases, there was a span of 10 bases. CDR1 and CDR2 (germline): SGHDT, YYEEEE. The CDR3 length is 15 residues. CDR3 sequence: CASSLVGGDNQPQHF. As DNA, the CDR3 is TGTGCCAGCAGCTTGGTGGGGGGGGACAATCAGCCCCAGCATTTT.

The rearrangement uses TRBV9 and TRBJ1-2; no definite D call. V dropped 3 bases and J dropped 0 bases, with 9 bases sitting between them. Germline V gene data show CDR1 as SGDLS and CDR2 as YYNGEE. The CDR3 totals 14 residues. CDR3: CASSAFTTNYGYTF. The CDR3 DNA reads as TGTGCCAGCAGCGCTTTTACAACTAACTATGGCTACACCTTC.